The 14 T cell receptor beta chains in this list originate from one sample, sequenced in a study of Ad26.COV2.S vaccination and SARS-CoV-2 variants. TCRdb keeps only in-frame clones here, not all; method: immunoSEQ multiplex PCR. This sample has more than 400,000 clones, with 90% found just once. Regarding treatment: about 20 received Ad26.COV2.S at low or high dose, single or two shots; roughly 5 received placebo; per-sample allocation not given. It was on day 63 after the first vaccine or placebo injection that samples were taken. This specimen was peripheral blood, taken in a trial of Ad26.COV2.S vaccine versus placebo. Source of these receptors: a person aged 18-65 years who received the Ad26.COV2.S COVID-19 vaccine or a placebo.

The chain has TRBV7-9 and TRBJ1-2, with D possibly TRBD1 on 6 matching bases. Trimming stripped 1 base from V and 4 bases from J, with 16 bases between. Germline V lookup: CDR1 SEHNR, CDR2 FQNEAQ (reference sequence). This CDR3 has 16 amino acids. The CDR3 DNA sequence: TGTGCCAGCAGCTTAGATCCGGGGGGCAGGCTCTATGGCTACACCTTC. This sequence encodes CASSLDPGGRLYGYTF.

This chain connects TRBV5-1 to TRBJ2-2; unclear D gene. Germline V lookup: CDR1 SGHRS, CDR2 YFSETQ. The CDR3 totals 14 residues. V was trimmed by 0 bases and J by 5 bases, leaving 8 bases between them. CDR3 bases: TGCGCCAGCAGCTTGGGACCTCCTACCGGGGAGCTGTTTTTT. This codes for CASSLGPPTGELFF.

This chain uses TRBV10-3 with TRBJ1-6; unclear D gene. CDR1 and CDR2 from the germline V gene are ENHRY and SYGVKD. This CDR3 contains 13 residues. The V and J ends lost 0 bases and 9 bases respectively, with 6 bases between them. CDR3 coding DNA: TGTGCCATCAGTGAGTCGACTGGTTCACCCCTCCACTTT. Translated, it gives CAISESTGSPLHF.

The J gene is TRBJ2-3, the V gene TRBV3-1 (or the pseudogene TRBV3-2); D call uncertain. Trimming took 1 base from V and 6 from J, leaving 11 bases between them. This CDR3 has 14 residues. Germline CDR1 reads LGHDT; CDR2 reads YNNKEL (reference sequence). This CDR3 reads CASSQGVAKDTQYF. The CDR3 nucleotides are TGTGCCAGCAGCCAAGGAGTAGCCAAGGATACGCAGTATTTT.

CDR3 coding DNA: TGCGCCAGCAGGGGGTCGTGGGTCATTCAGTACTTC. Protein: CASRGSWVIQYF. The chain recombines TRBV10-2 with TRBJ2-4; D gene unclear. The CDR3 covers 12 residues. Germline lookup yields CDR1 WSHSY and CDR2 SAAADI. V lost 6 bases to trimming and J lost 9 bases, with 12 bases between them.

J is TRBJ2-1 and V is TRBV5-1; D not resolved. Trimming took off 0 bases at V and 5 bases at J, with 9 bases between the two ends. The CDR3 consists of 14 residues. Germline CDR1 reads SGHRS; CDR2 reads YFSETQ. The CDR3 DNA sequence: TGCGCCAGCAGCTTGGGGGCGGTCCACAATGAGCAGTTCTTC. Translating it yields CASSLGAVHNEQFF.

The gene calls are TRBV9 and TRBJ2-1; D is unresolved. Germline lookup yields CDR1 SGDLS and CDR2 YYNGEE. V was pared by 0 bases and J by 8 bases, with 9 bases between. The CDR3 extends over 13 amino acids. The CDR3 region is CASSVGALYEQFF. CDR3 nucleotides: TGTGCCAGCAGCGTAGGGGCCCTCTATGAGCAGTTCTTC. Based on the CDR3 plus reference TRBV9 and TRBJ2-1, the full variable domain is DSGVTQTPKHLITATGQRVTLRCSPRSGDLSVYWYQQSLDQGLQFLIQYYNGEERAKGNILERFSAQQFPDLHSELNLSSLELGDSALYFCASSVGALYEQFFGPGTRLTVL.

The chain uses TRBV2 and TRBJ2-1, with D unclear. V gave up 10 bases and J gave up 4 bases, with 14 bases separating them. The CDR3 consists of 13 residues. Looked up from germline, CDR1 is SNHLY and CDR2 is FYNNEI. The CDR3 DNA sequence: TGTGCCACCAAGGGAAGGGTTTACAATGAGCAGTTCTTC. Translating gives CATKGRVYNEQFF.

V is TRBV21-1 and J is TRBJ1-5; TRBD1 is the table's D call and was not checked against the DNA. TRBV21-1 is a known pseudogene. This CDR3 has 16 amino acids. The CDR3 nucleotides are TGTGCCAGCAGCAAAGGGACAGACGTCGCGCTTCGGCCCCAGCATTTT. Its protein is CASSKGTDVALRPQHF.

The rearrangement joins TRBV11-2 to TRBJ2-1; TRBD2 aligns across 14 bases. The CDR3 runs 19 residues. Unmatched junction bases numbered 11, after V lost 4 bases and J lost 3 bases. Germline-derived CDR1 and CDR2 are SGHAT and FQNNGV. The chain's CDR3 is CASSSSPGLAGASYNEQFF. The CDR3 coding sequence is TGTGCCAGCAGCTCGTCTCCGGGACTAGCGGGAGCAAGCTACAATGAGCAGTTCTTC.

This rearrangement joins TRBV2 to TRBJ1-2; 8 nucleotides match TRBD1. The CDR3 contains 16 residues. Trimming cost V 6 bases and J 3 bases; bases outside gene matches: 12. CDR1 SNHLY and CDR2 FYNNEI come from the germline V gene. CDR3 sequence reads: CASSQTPGGEYYGYTF. DNA of the CDR3: TGTGCCAGCAGCCAAACCCCAGGGGGCGAATACTATGGCTACACCTTC.

The rearrangement links TRBV6-2 or TRBV6-3 to TRBJ1-1, with 8 bases matching TRBD1. This CDR3 has 13 amino acids. CDR1 is MNHEY and CDR2 is SVGEGT in the germline V gene. Trimming at V came to 6 bases and at J to 10 bases, leaving 10 bases not matched to a gene. CDR3 DNA sequence: TGTGCCAGCAGCCCGACAGGGGCTCAAGGAGCTTTCTTT. Translating gives CASSPTGAQGAFF.

The V call is TRBV7-2, the J call TRBJ2-6; 12 bases are a match to TRBD1. The CDR3 is 19 amino acids. J lost 1 base, V lost 0 bases, and 4 bases had no gene match. Germline lookup yields CDR1 SGHTA and CDR2 FQGNSA. The CDR3 region has the DNA TGTGCCAGCAGCTTAGCGCAGGGACAGGGGGCTTCTGGGGCCAACGTCCTGACTTTC. This codes for CASSLAQGQGASGANVLTF.

This sequence joins TRBV18 and TRBJ2-7; 8 nucleotides align to TRBD2. V lost 2 bases and J lost 3; bases outside the gene matches: 9. This CDR3 is 16 amino acids long. Germline CDR1 and CDR2: KGHSH and LQKENI. For the CDR3, the DNA is TGTGCCAGCTCACCAGGACGGGAAGCGGGAGTCTACGAGCAGTACTTC. Encoded protein: CASSPGREAGVYEQYF.